Below, 15 T cell receptor beta chains from the same sample are listed, as sequenced in a study of cytomegalovirus exposure and HLA in healthy donors. A multiplex PCR was run with 60 Vbeta primers and 13 Jbeta primers. Measured with immunoSEQ multiplex PCR; TCRdb has only the in-frame clones, and not every one. The table has fewer than 200,000 clones, 65% to 90% seen once; the top ten hold 2% to 2.5%. Sequences were obtained from PBMCs. These receptors all come from a male donor in good health and CMV-seronegative.

This chain connects TRBV11-2 to TRBJ2-5, with D tentatively TRBD1 (5 bases). Germline-derived CDR1 and CDR2 are SGHAT and FQNNGV. This CDR3 spans 15 amino acids. The germline V and J ends were trimmed by 5 bases and 2 bases, with 15 bases remaining between them. Here the CDR3 DNA reads TGTGCCAGCAGCGTCTTCCAGGGCGATCAAGAGACCCAGTACTTC. Translating gives CASSVFQGDQETQYF.

This clone was seen just once. The chain has TRBV7-9 and TRBJ2-1; the match to TRBD2 covers 7 bases. J lost 8 bases, V lost 5 bases, and 9 bases had no gene match. Germline V lookup: CDR1 SEHNR, CDR2 FQNEAQ (reference sequence). The CDR3 runs 14 residues. CDR3 bases: TGTGCCAGCAGCCTCATGGGGGGGGGAGATGAGCAGTTCTTC. Its protein is CASSLMGGGDEQFF.

The V call is TRBV18, the J call TRBJ2-1; 7 nucleotides align to TRBD1. V dropped 1 base and J dropped 8; count of bases not matched to a gene: 8. CDR3 length: 15 amino acids. Looked up from germline, CDR1 is KGHSH and CDR2 is LQKENI. The DNA of the CDR3 is TGTGCCAGCTCACCACGGGGACAGTCCTCCCATGAGCAGTTCTTC. Translating it yields CASSPRGQSSHEQFF.

J is TRBJ1-1 and V is TRBV12-1; the DNA was not used to check the table's D call, TRBD1. TRBV12-1 is classified as a pseudogene. The CDR3 loop spans 16 amino acids. In DNA, the CDR3 is TGTGCCAGCAGCCCGGGGACAGTTACCGTCCGGTCGGGAGCTTTCTTT. It translates to CASSPGTVTVRSGAFF.

CDR3 residues: CSVEVGSTEAFF. Written as DNA, the CDR3 is TGCAGCGTTGAAGTCGGGAGCACTGAAGCTTTCTTT. The chain recombines TRBV29-1 with TRBJ1-1; D not certain. This CDR3 has 12 residues. Per the germline V gene, CDR1 is SQVTM and CDR2 is ANQGSEA. Trimming stripped 1 base from V and 4 bases from J, with 7 bases between.

The V and J genes are TRBV5-4 and TRBJ1-4; D gene unclear. CDR3 size: 14 residues. Germline CDR1 is SGHNT and CDR2 is YYREEE (reference sequence). The ends were cut back, 0 bases at V and 4 bases at J, with 7 bases in the middle. CDR3 region: CASSLEQSNEKLFF. CDR3 DNA: TGTGCCAGCAGCTTGGAACAGAGTAATGAAAAACTGTTTTTT.

V gene TRBV7-2 combines with J gene TRBJ1-5; D call uncertain. V lost 3 bases and J 0 bases, leaving 9 bases between the germline ends. The CDR3 length is 15 residues. Germline-derived CDR1 and CDR2 are SGHTA and FQGNSA. The CDR3 bases are TGTGCCAGCAGCTTCGGGATTAATAGCAATCAGCCCCAGCATTTT. Its translation is CASSFGINSNQPQHF. Combining the CDR3 with reference TRBV7-2 and TRBJ1-5 gives the whole variable domain GAGVSQSPSNKVTEKGKDVELRCDPISGHTALYWYRQSLGQGLEFLIYFQGNSAPDKSGLPSDRFSAERTGGSVSTLTIQRTQQEDSAVYLCASSFGINSNQPQHFGDGTRLSIL.

This clone came up a few times. The genes are TRBV7-9 and TRBJ2-5; a possible D gene is TRBD1 (5 bases). The J call may not be correct, given that the DNA end is closer to TRBJ2-7. Germline CDR1 and CDR2: SEHNR and FQNEAQ (reference sequence). This CDR3 spans 14 amino acids. CDR3 sequence reads: CASSPLLQVYEQYF. The CDR3 bases are TGTGCCAGCAGCCCTCTCCTACAGGTCTACGAGCAGTACTTC.

The V and J genes are TRBV6-1 and TRBJ1-1; D gene ambiguous. V dropped 2 bases and J dropped 1 base, with 8 bases sitting between them. There are 14 residues in the CDR3. Germline CDR1 MNHNS, CDR2 SASEGT. The CDR3 protein is CASSEQKSNTEAFF. CDR3 in DNA: TGTGCCAGCAGTGAACAGAAGTCGAACACTGAAGCTTTCTTT.

This rearrangement joins TRBV5-1 to TRBJ2-7, with 7 bases fitting TRBD1. Germline trimming cut 3 bases from V and 0 bases from J; bases unmatched to any gene: 0. The CDR3 has 13 residues. Per germline, CDR1 SGHRS and CDR2 YFSETQ. CDR3 amino acids: CASSWDSSYEQYF. The CDR3 coding sequence is TGCGCCAGCAGCTGGGACAGCTCCTACGAGCAGTACTTC.

The genes are TRBV27 and TRBJ2-6; 8 positions match TRBD1. This CDR3 is 15 amino acids long. Germline V CDR1 and CDR2: MNHEY, SMNVEV (reference sequence). The CDR3 bases are TGTGCAGCGGCAGGGGGCCATGTGGGGGCCAACGTCCTGACTTTC. Its protein product is CAAAGGHVGANVLTF.

The V call is TRBV5-1, the J call TRBJ2-2; TRBD2 might be the D (6 bases). V gave up 3 bases and J gave up 2 bases, with 23 bases separating them. Germline V lookup: CDR1 SGHRS, CDR2 YFSETQ. The CDR3 loop spans 19 amino acids. Here the CDR3 DNA reads TGCGCCAGCAGCTCCGGCTACCCTTCGGCGGGATCTAACACCGGGGAGCTGTTTTTT. Residues: CASSSGYPSAGSNTGELFF.

The chain couples TRBV10-1 to TRBJ2-3; no clear D gene. V lost 2 bases and J lost 0, with 6 bases in between. The CDR3 spans 14 residues. Per germline, CDR1 WNHNN and CDR2 SYGVQD (reference sequence). The CDR3 DNA is TGCGCCAGCAGTGAGGGGCAGAGCACAGATACGCAGTATTTT. Translating it yields CASSEGQSTDTQYF.

The chain's CDR3 is CASSLRRGRDTEAFF. The CDR3 DNA reads as TGTGCCAGCAGCTTAAGAAGGGGGCGGGACACTGAAGCTTTCTTT. This chain uses TRBV11-2 with TRBJ1-1; 7 nucleotides match TRBD1. This CDR3 contains 15 residues. Trimming removed 2 bases from V and 3 bases from J; junction bases left unmatched: 6. From germline, CDR1 is SGHAT and CDR2 FQNNGV.

This clone was seen only once. The chain links TRBV30 to TRBJ1-3; D might be TRBD1 (6 bases). Trimming removed 3 bases at V and 2 bases at J, with 11 bases between. Looked up from germline, CDR1 is GTSNPN and CDR2 is SVGIG (reference sequence). This CDR3 is built from 14 residues. CDR3 sequence reads: CAWRGGGTGNTIYF. The DNA for the CDR3 is TGTGCCTGGAGAGGGGGGGGAACTGGAAACACCATATATTTT.